This T cell receptor beta chain was sequenced during a study of neurological immune-mediated disorders. V gave up 4 bases and J gave up 8 bases, with 20 bases separating them. The CDR3 contains 15 residues. Looked up from germline, CDR1 is SGHTA and CDR2 is FQGNSA. TCRdb reprocessed the 5' RACE reads via MiXCR and lists one record per CDR3 protein. The sample contains about 57,000 distinct CDR3 sequences, 10% to 15% of which appear only once. This clonotype was seen at least ten times. The sequenced sample consisted of PBMCs. The V and J genes are TRBV7-2 and TRBJ1-2; D remains unclear. The TCR originated in a woman aged 55-69 years with HTLV-1-associated myelopathy (HAM/TSP). CDR3 residues: CASSSPEGLRGGYTF. The CDR3 DNA sequence: TGTGCCAGCAGCTCGCCGGAAGGATTGAGAGGGGGCTACACCTTC.